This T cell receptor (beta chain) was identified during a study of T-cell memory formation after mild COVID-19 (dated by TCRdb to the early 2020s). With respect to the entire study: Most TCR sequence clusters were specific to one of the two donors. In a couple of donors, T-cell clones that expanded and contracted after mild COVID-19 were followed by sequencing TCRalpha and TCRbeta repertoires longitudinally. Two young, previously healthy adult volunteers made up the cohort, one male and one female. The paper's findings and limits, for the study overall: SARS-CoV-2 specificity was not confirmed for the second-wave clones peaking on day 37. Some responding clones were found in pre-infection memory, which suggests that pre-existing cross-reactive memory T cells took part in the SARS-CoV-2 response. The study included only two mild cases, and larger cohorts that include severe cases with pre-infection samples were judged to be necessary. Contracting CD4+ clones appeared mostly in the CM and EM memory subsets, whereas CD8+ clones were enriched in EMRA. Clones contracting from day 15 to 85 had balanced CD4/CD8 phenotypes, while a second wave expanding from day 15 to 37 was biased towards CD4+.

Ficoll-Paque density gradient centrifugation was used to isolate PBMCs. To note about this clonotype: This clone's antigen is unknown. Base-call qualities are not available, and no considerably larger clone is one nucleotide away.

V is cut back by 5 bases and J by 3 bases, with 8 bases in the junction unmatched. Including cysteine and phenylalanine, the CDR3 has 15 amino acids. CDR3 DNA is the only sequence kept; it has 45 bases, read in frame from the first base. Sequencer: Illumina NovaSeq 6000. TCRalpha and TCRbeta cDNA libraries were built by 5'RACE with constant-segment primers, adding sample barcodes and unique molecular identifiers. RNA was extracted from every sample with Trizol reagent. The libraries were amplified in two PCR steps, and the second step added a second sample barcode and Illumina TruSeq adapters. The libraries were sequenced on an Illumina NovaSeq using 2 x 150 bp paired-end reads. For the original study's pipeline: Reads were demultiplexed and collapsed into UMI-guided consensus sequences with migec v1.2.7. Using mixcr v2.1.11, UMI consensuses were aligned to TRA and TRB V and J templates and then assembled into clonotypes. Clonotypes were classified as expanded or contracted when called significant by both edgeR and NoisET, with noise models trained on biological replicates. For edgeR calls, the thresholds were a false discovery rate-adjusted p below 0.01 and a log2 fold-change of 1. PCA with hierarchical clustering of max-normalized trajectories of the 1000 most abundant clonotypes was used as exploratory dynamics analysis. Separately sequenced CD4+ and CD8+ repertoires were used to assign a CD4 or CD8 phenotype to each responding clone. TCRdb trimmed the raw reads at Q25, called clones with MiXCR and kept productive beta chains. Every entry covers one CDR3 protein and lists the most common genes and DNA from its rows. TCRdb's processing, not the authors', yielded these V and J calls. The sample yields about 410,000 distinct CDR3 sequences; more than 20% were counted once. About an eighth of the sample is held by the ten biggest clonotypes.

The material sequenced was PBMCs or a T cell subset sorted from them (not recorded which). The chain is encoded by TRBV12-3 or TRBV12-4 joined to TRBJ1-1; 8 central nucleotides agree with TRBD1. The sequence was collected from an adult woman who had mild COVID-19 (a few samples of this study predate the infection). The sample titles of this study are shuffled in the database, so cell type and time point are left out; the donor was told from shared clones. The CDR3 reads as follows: CASSPLRGQDTEAFF. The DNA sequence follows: TGTGCCAGCAGTCCGCTCAGGGGGCAAGACACTGAAGCTTTCTTT.